This TCR beta chain was documented in a study of shared clonotypes between healthy human individuals. On this clone itself: What it binds is unknown.

Study results and limitations: The sole specimen, blood, was sampled, and tissue repertoires likely differ.

Only in-frame clones appear in the TCRdb table, and some are missing; sequencing was by immunoSEQ multiplex PCR. Among about 820,000 clones listed, around 93% were seen once. Naive-designated CD8 cells lacked CD45RO, were positively enriched for CCR7, and omitted terminally differentiated effector memory CD45RA+ cells. Germline V CDR1 and CDR2: SEHNR, FQNEAQ (reference sequence). Trimming shortened V by 4 bases and J by 4 bases, and 16 bases separated the two germline ends. CDR3 size: 15 residues. This rearrangement joins TRBV7-9 to TRBJ1-1; weak D call: TRBD1 (6 bases). The sample consisted of naive CD8+ T cells sorted from blood. This clonotype was obtained from a man aged 25 to 40 in good health. DNA of the CDR3: TGTGCCAGCAGCTCTTACAGGGACGGGGGCACTGAAGCTTTCTTT. It codes for CASSSYRDGGTEAFF.